The source of this T cell receptor beta chain is a study of CD8 T cells in ankylosing spondylitis. Whole-study findings and limits: What appeared characteristic of ankylosing spondylitis blood was a TCR beta motif of several highly homologous variants. Significant enrichment of disease-linked clones was reportedly seen in matched ankylosing spondylitis synovial fluid.

V trimming: 6 bases; J trimming: 4 bases; junction bases outside the gene matches: 7. The CDR3 has 15 residues. Germline lookup yields CDR1 WSHSY and CDR2 SAAADI. Note on this clonotype: What it binds is not known.

TCRdb used MiXCR to reprocess the 5' RACE reads, holding one entry per CDR3 protein. The table shows 470,000 or so distinct CDR3 sequences, with 26% occurring only once. The sample comprised blood, either unsorted or a sorted T cell fraction (not recorded which). The receptor was isolated from a male donor with ankylosing spondylitis. This chain uses TRBV10-2 with TRBJ1-1; 11 bases fit TRBD1. In DNA, the CDR3 is TGCGCCAGCAGAGGGACAGGGGGTTCGGGCACTGAAGCTTTCTTT. This translates into CASRGTGGSGTEAFF.